These 10 T cell receptor beta chains originate from one sample sequenced in a study of blood T cells in healthy people across ages. A second PCR of about 7 to 12 cycles used a sample-barcoded 5' primer and a J-beta primer mix. TCRdb called the 5' RACE reads again in MiXCR, with one record for every CDR3 protein. The sample records about 1.8 million distinct CDR3 sequences, about 49% being singletons. Input material: blood. Every receptor here comes from a middle-aged woman in good health.

With regard to this clonotype: Just one base apart from a much larger clone, this may be a read error. The J gene is TRBJ2-5, the V gene TRBV12-3 or TRBV12-4; 8 bases agree with TRBD2. The CDR3 has 15 residues. Trimming at V came to 5 bases and at J to 7 bases, leaving 12 bases not matched to a gene. The CDR3 coding sequence is TGTGCCAGCAGTCTTCCCCTAGCGGGTTCTGCGACCCAGTACTTC. Translating it yields CASSLPLAGSATQYF.

This clonotype has more than one count but fewer than ten. The chain has TRBV2 and TRBJ1-4; possibly TRBD1 for D (5 bases). V gave up 5 bases and J gave up 8 bases, with 9 bases separating them. The CDR3 totals 12 residues. CDR1 is SNHLY and CDR2 is FYNNEI in the germline V gene. CDR3 loop: CASSKDREKLFF. The CDR3 DNA follows: TGTGCCAGCAGTAAAGACAGAGAAAAACTGTTTTTT.

The J gene is TRBJ2-7, the V gene TRBV7-9; D gene unclear. Germline V gene data show CDR1 as SEHNR and CDR2 as FQNEAQ (reference sequence). Trimming removed 1 base from V and 6 bases from J, with 10 bases in between. The CDR3 runs to 13 residues. CDR3 protein: CASSLGTSVEQYF. The CDR3 DNA is TGTGCCAGCAGCTTAGGCACATCAGTCGAGCAGTACTTC.

This clonotype was seen a handful of times. This rearrangement joins TRBV6-1 to TRBJ1-4; D is possibly TRBD1 (5 bases). CDR1 is MNHNS and CDR2 is SASEGT in the germline V gene. V was shortened by 2 bases and J by 1 base, with 8 bases between the two germline ends. This CDR3 contains 15 residues. The CDR3 DNA is TGTGCCAGCAGTGAACCGGGACGAACTAATGAAAAACTGTTTTTT. This translates into CASSEPGRTNEKLFF.

The rearrangement uses TRBV20-1 and TRBJ2-7; TRBD1 might be the D (7 bases). CDR1 is DFQATT and CDR2 is SNEGSKA in the germline V gene (reference sequence). V was pared by 0 bases and J by 0 bases, with 15 bases between. The CDR3 runs to 16 residues. The CDR3 DNA is TGCAGTGCTAGAGATCAGGGGGGAAAATCCTCCTACGAGCAGTACTTC. Residues: CSARDQGGKSSYEQYF.

The V call is TRBV20-1, the J call TRBJ2-1; tentatively, D is TRBD1 or TRBD2 (5 bases each). Germline CDR1 DFQATT, CDR2 SNEGSKA (reference sequence). V was trimmed by 0 bases and J by 4 bases, leaving 16 bases between them. The CDR3 has 16 amino acids. CDR3 sequence: CSARDPGRASYNEQFF. The CDR3 DNA sequence: TGCAGTGCTAGAGATCCGGGACGTGCATCTTACAATGAGCAGTTCTTC.

This chain uses TRBV20-1 with TRBJ2-5; the D gene is possibly TRBD2 (6 bases). V lost 1 base and J lost 2, with 11 bases in between. The V gene's germline CDR1 is DFQATT and CDR2 SNEGSKA (reference sequence). The CDR3 length is 14 residues. The CDR3: CSARAAGFQETQYF. CDR3 DNA sequence: TGCAGTGCTAGAGCAGCGGGTTTTCAAGAGACCCAGTACTTC.

This clonotype appeared a few times. V is TRBV7-2 and J is TRBJ2-6, with 8 bases identical to TRBD1. Germline values: CDR1 SGHTA, CDR2 FQGNSA. Unmatched junction bases numbered 3, after V lost 2 bases and J lost 6 bases. The CDR3 extends over 15 amino acids. CDR3 amino acids: CASSLQGASANVLTF. The CDR3 DNA is TGTGCCAGCAGCTTACAGGGGGCGTCGGCCAACGTCCTGACTTTC. Combining the CDR3 with reference TRBV7-2 and TRBJ2-6 gives the whole variable domain GAGVSQSPSNKVTEKGKDVELRCDPISGHTALYWYRQSLGQGLEFLIYFQGNSAPDKSGLPSDRFSAERTGGSVSTLTIQRTQQEDSAVYLCASSLQGASANVLTFGAGSRLTVL.

CDR3 protein: CASSQRGVKQFF. The DNA for the CDR3 is TGTGCCAGCAGCCAACGAGGTGTTAAGCAGTTCTTC. J is TRBJ2-1 and V is TRBV3-1; D not resolved. Germline V CDR1 and CDR2: LGHDT, YNNKEL (reference sequence). The CDR3 runs 12 residues. V was trimmed by 2 bases and J by 11 bases, leaving 10 bases between them.

In its sample, this clonotype was seen many times. V and J are TRBV12-3 or TRBV12-4 and TRBJ1-6; no clear D. There are 15 residues in the CDR3. V gave up 2 bases and J gave up 5 bases, with 10 bases separating them. The CDR3 sequence is CASSLFSADNSPLHF. In DNA, the CDR3 is TGTGCCAGCAGTTTATTTTCGGCCGATAATTCACCCCTCCACTTT.